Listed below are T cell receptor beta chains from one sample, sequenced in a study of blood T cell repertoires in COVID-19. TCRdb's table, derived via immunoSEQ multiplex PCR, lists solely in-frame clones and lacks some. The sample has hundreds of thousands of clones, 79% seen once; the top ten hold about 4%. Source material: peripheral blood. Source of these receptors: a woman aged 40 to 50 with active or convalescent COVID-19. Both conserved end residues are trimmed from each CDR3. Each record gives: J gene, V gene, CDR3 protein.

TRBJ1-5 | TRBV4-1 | ASSLNTGEAQPQH
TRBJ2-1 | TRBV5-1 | ASSLGGTGGGNEQF
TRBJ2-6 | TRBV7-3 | ASSLEGAYSGANVLT
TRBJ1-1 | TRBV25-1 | ASSEYGSGNTEAF
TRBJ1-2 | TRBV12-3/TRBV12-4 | ASQGASNYGYT
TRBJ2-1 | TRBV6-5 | ARGDRVNEQF
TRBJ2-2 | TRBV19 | ASINPSGGGTGELF
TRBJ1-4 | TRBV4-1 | ASSQGQGVNEKLF
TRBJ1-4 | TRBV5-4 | ASSLQGSEKLF
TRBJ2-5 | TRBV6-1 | ASSEASLAGGGGTQY
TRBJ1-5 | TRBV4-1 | ASSQLSAGQNQPQH
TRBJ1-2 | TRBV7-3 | ASSLTGQGDGYT
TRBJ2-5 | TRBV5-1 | ASSLTGGGGETQY
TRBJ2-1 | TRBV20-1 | SCSGGGSYNEQF
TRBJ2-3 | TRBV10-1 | ASSDDSPTDTQY
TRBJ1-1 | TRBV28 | ASSARQSRTEAF